This TCR beta chain was found in a study of patients and donors after allogeneic stem cell transplantation. TCRdb ran MiXCR on the RT-PCR reads and lists one entry per CDR3 protein. The sample has about 200,000 distinct CDR3 sequences, 35% to 45% seen once. CDR1 and CDR2 from the germline V gene are SGHTA and FQGNSA. The CDR3 has 15 residues. The V and J ends lost 1 base and 5 bases respectively, with 12 bases between them. This chain uses TRBV7-2 with TRBJ2-1; either TRBD1 or TRBD2 may supply D (6 bases each). Source material: blood, either unsorted or a sorted T cell fraction (not recorded which). The clonotype was recovered from a human donor who was either an allogeneic HSCT recipient or a stem cell or donor lymphocyte infusion donor (not recorded which). It is not recorded whose cells these are; they may come from a transplant donor. The CDR3 spells CASSLGRGLNNEQFF. The CDR3 DNA reads TGTGCCAGCAGCTTAGGCCGGGGGCTGAACAATGAGCAGTTCTTC.